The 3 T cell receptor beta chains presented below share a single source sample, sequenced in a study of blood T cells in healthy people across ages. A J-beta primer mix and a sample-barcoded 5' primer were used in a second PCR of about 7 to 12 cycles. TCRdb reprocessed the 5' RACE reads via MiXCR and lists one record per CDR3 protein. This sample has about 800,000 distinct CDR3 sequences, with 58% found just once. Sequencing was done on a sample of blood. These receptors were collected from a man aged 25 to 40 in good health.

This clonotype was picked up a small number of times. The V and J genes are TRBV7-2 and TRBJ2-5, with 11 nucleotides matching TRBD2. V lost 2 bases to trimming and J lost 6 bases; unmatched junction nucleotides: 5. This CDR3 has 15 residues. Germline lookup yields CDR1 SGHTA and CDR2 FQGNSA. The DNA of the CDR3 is TGTGCCAGCAGCTTATTAACTAGCGGGAGTCAGACCCAGTACTTC. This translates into CASSLLTSGSQTQYF.

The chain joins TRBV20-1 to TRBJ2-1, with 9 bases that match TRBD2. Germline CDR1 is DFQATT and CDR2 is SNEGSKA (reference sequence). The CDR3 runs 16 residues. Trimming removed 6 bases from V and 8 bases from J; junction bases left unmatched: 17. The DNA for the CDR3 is TGCAGTGCCATACCCTCGGCGGGGGGGCATCGGGATGAGCAGTTCTTC. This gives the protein CSAIPSAGGHRDEQFF.

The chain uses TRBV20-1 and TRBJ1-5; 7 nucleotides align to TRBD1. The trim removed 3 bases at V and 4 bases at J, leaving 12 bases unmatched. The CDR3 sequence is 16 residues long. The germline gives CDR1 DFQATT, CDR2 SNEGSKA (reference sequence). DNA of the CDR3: TGCAGTGCTAGTCTTCCGGGACAGAAGAGTAATCAGCCCCAGCATTTT. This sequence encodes CSASLPGQKSNQPQHF.